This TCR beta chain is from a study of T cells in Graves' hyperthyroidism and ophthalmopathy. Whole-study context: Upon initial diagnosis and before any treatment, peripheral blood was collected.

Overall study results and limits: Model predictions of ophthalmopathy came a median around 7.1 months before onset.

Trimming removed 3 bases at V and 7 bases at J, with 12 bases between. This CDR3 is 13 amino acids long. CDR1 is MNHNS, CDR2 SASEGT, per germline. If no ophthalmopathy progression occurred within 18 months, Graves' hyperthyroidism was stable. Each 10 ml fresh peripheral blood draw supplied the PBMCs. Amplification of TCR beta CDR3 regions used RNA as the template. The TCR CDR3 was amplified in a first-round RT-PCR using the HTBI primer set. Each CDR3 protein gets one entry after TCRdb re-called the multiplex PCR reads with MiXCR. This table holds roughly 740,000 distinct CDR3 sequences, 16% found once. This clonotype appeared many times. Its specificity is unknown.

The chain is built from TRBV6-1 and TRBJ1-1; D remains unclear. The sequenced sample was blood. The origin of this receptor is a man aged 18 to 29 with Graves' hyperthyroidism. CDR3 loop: CASSDLDVIEAFF. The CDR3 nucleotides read TGTGCCAGCAGTGATTTGGACGTCATTGAAGCTTTCTTT.